The TCR beta chain described here comes from a study of T cell responses to AZD1222 COVID-19 vaccine. Only a few counts were recorded for this clone. Its antigen remains unknown. The data were produced by immunoSEQ multiplex PCR, yet TCRdb's version contains in-frame clones alone and is incomplete. Found here are 65,000 to 90,000 clones, 89% of them singletons; the top ten hold 9.3%. Study-wide points: Following two doses of AZD1222, Spike-specific TCR breadth and depth rose. Close to half of spike-specific TCRs reportedly recognize unmutated variant regions. None of the repertoires were sampled until the peak T cell response had passed. Females made up more of the donors, who were largely white British, and clonal diversity may have come out too low.

Germline-derived CDR1 and CDR2 are SGHRS and YFSETQ. Trimming cost V 3 bases and J 7 bases, with 10 bases left between them. The CDR3 is made up of 12 amino acids. This TCR was recovered from an adult who received the AZD1222 COVID-19 vaccine. The specimen comprised peripheral blood, sampled 28 days after the second AZD1222 dose. The V gene is TRBV5-1, the J gene TRBJ1-2; a possible D gene is TRBD1 (5 bases). CDR3 protein: CASSSAGGGYTF. For the CDR3, the DNA is TGCGCCAGCAGCTCGGCGGGGGGTGGCTACACCTTC.